One and the same sample provided the 15 T cell receptor beta chains below, sequenced in a study of Tregs in tolerant kidney transplant recipients. Repertoires were generated with immunoSEQ multiplex PCR, while TCRdb's copy carries only in-frame clones and drops some. The profile shows about 20,000 clones, approximately 85% of them singletons. Sequenced sample: Tregs from blood. These receptors came from a human donor in good health.

The rearrangement uses TRBV6-6 and TRBJ2-7, with no clear D. Trimming took off 4 bases at V and 4 bases at J, with 5 bases between the two ends. There are 11 residues in the CDR3. Germline V gives CDR1 MNHNY, CDR2 SVGAGI (reference sequence). CDR3 coding DNA: TGTGCCAGCAGTTTTACTTACGAGCAGTACTTC. The encoded protein is CASSFTYEQYF.

The sample holds a few counts of this clone. The chain has TRBV6-1 and TRBJ1-1, with TRBD1 identical over 10 bases. The CDR3 covers 13 residues. Trimming took 6 bases from V and 5 from J; bases not matched to a gene: 3. Per the germline V gene, CDR1 is MNHNS and CDR2 is SASEGT. CDR3 in amino acids: CASRDRGRTEAFF. CDR3 DNA: TGTGCCAGCAGGGACAGGGGGAGGACTGAAGCTTTCTTT.

The chain couples TRBV6-1 to TRBJ2-7, with D possibly being TRBD2 (5 bases). Trimming removed 1 base from V and 1 base from J, with 11 bases in between. The V gene's germline CDR1 is MNHNS and CDR2 SASEGT. There are 15 residues in the CDR3. CDR3 residues: CASSEVRTSSYEQYF. The CDR3 DNA reads as TGTGCCAGCAGTGAAGTCAGGACTTCTTCCTACGAGCAGTACTTC.

This sequence joins TRBV15 and TRBJ2-7, with a tentative D call TRBD2 (6 bases). The germline gives CDR1 LNHNV, CDR2 YYDKDF (reference sequence). Between the trimmed V and J ends, which lost 0 bases and 5 bases, there was a span of 11 bases. The CDR3 loop spans 14 amino acids. The CDR3 protein is CATSRDLGGDEQYF. The CDR3 DNA is TGTGCCACCAGCAGAGATTTAGGAGGGGACGAGCAGTACTTC.

V is TRBV10-3 and J is TRBJ2-1, with 13 bases that match TRBD2. The V and J ends lost 6 bases and 9 bases, in that order; junction bases with no gene match: 8. CDR1 is ENHRY, CDR2 SYGVKD, per germline. The CDR3 is 15 residues long. The CDR3 here is CAIRPGLAGSGEQFF. The DNA of the CDR3 is TGTGCCATCAGGCCGGGACTAGCGGGATCGGGTGAGCAGTTCTTC.

This clone was recorded a few times. The chain combines TRBV5-8 with TRBJ1-1; 7 bases are shared with TRBD1. This CDR3 has 14 residues. The germline gives CDR1 SGHTS, CDR2 YDEGEE. V shed 4 bases and J 4 bases; nucleotides not matched to a gene: 7. The DNA of the CDR3 is TGTGCCAGCAGCGGGATAGGGGGCATCACTGAAGCTTTCTTT. This codes for CASSGIGGITEAFF. Full variable domain (rest looked up from reference TRBV5-8 and TRBJ1-1): EAGVTQSPTHLIKTRGQQATLRCSPISGHTSVYWYQQALGLGLQFLLWYDEGEERNRGNFPPRFSGRQFPNYSSELNVNALELEDSALYLCASSGIGGITEAFFGQGTRLTVV.

This rearrangement joins TRBV4-3 to TRBJ2-7; D may be TRBD1 (6 bases). The V and J ends lost 2 bases and 7 bases respectively, with 18 bases between them. CDR1 and CDR2 (germline): LGHNA, YSLEER. The CDR3 is 15 residues long. CDR3 sequence (DNA): TGCGCCAGCAGCCAAAGCCCCGGGACAACTTTTGAGCAGTACTTC. Its protein product is CASSQSPGTTFEQYF.

The chain links TRBV19 to TRBJ2-1, with D perhaps matching TRBD1 or TRBD2 (6 bases each). This CDR3 comprises 16 residues. CDR1 LNHDA and CDR2 SQIVND come from the germline V gene (reference sequence). Trimming took off 1 base at V and 4 bases at J, with 14 bases between the two ends. The DNA of the CDR3 is TGTGCCAGTAGTATAGCGGGGGCGGAACCTTACAATGAGCAGTTCTTC. Its translation is CASSIAGAEPYNEQFF.

The V gene is TRBV27, the J gene TRBJ2-2; no clear D gene. This CDR3 comprises 15 residues. The V end lost 6 bases, the J end lost 0 bases, and 11 bases lay between the germline ends. Germline lookup yields CDR1 MNHEY and CDR2 SMNVEV (reference sequence). Here the CDR3 DNA reads TGTGCCAGCAGCCCGCGCCGAACGAACACCGGGGAGCTGTTTTTT. As protein: CASSPRRTNTGELFF.

DNA for the CDR3: TGTGCCAGTAGTATCGTGGAACACTACGGCTATGGCTACACCTTC. It translates to CASSIVEHYGYGYTF. The chain joins TRBV19 to TRBJ1-2; D remains ambiguous. Germline V gene data show CDR1 as LNHDA and CDR2 as SQIVND (reference sequence). This CDR3 has 15 residues. V lost 3 bases, J lost 4 bases, and 15 bases lay in between. The variable domain in full, with the rest retrieved from reference TRBV19 and TRBJ1-2, is DGGITQSPKYLFRKEGQNVTLSCEQNLNHDAMYWYRQDPGQGLRLIYYSQIVNDFQKGDIAEGYSVSREKKESFPLTVTSAQKNPTAFYLCASSIVEHYGYGYTFGSGTRLTVV.

This sequence joins TRBV6-1 and TRBJ2-7; 9 bases line up with TRBD2. The ends lost 6 bases at V and 2 bases at J; junction bases unmatched: 5. The CDR3 has 14 amino acids. The germline V gene has CDR1 MNHNS and CDR2 SASEGT. CDR3: CASRWTSETYEQYF. For the CDR3, the DNA is TGTGCCAGCAGATGGACTAGCGAAACCTACGAGCAGTACTTC.

The chain uses TRBV7-3 and TRBJ1-1; D is perhaps TRBD1 (6 bases). Germline values: CDR1 SGHTA, CDR2 FQGTGA. Trimming took 5 bases from V and 1 from J, leaving 8 bases between them. The CDR3 spans 13 residues. CDR3 loop: CASSIQGNTEAFF. The CDR3 DNA reads TGTGCCAGCAGCATACAGGGGAACACTGAAGCTTTCTTT.

This clone was counted once. This chain connects TRBV28 to TRBJ2-5, with D possibly TRBD1 on 6 matching bases. The germline gives CDR1 MDHEN, CDR2 SYDVKM. The CDR3 totals 17 residues. Trimming removed 4 bases at V and 5 bases at J, with 23 bases between. The CDR3 DNA is TGTGCCAGCAGTTCAATATTACCCCCTCCGCAGGGGGAGACCCAGTACTTC. Its protein is CASSSILPPPQGETQYF.

The chain couples TRBV5-4 to TRBJ1-2, with TRBD1 identical over 7 bases. J gave up 4 bases and V 4 bases, and 7 bases lay outside the gene matches. The CDR3 is 14 amino acids. The V gene's germline CDR1 is SGHNT and CDR2 YYREEE (reference sequence). The CDR3 DNA is TGTGCCAGCAGCCCTTCGGGACAGCCCTATGGCTACACCTTC. Its translation is CASSPSGQPYGYTF.

Here the CDR3 DNA reads TGTGCCATCAGCCCCGGGAGTTTCACTGAAGCTTTCTTT. Translated: CAISPGSFTEAFF. The chain recombines TRBV10-3 with TRBJ1-1; D unresolved. This CDR3 has 13 amino acids. V shed 6 bases and J shed 4 bases, with 12 bases lying between them. The germline CDR1 and CDR2 sequences are ENHRY and SYGVKD.